This T cell receptor beta chain was observed in a study of molecular identifiers for immune sequencing clone quantification. The table lists this clonotype with many counts. Trimming removed 9 bases at V and 0 bases at J, with 12 bases between. The CDR3 spans 14 residues. Using its own MiXCR run on the PCR reads, TCRdb lists one record per CDR3 protein. The sample shows about 640,000 distinct CDR3 sequences, 15% to 20% of them seen only once. The sequenced sample consisted of naive CD8+ T cells from blood, with Jurkat cell RNA spiked in. Subset: FACS-sorted CD8+CD4-CCR7+CD45RA+ naive T cells. The clonotype originates from a human donor in good health. Some libraries in this study had Jurkat cell RNA spiked in. The rearrangement uses TRBV12-3 or TRBV12-4 and TRBJ1-5; D ambiguous. CDR3 nucleotide sequence: TGTGCCAGGGCCCAGGAGGCTAGCAATCAGCCCCAGCATTTT. This codes for CARAQEASNQPQHF.